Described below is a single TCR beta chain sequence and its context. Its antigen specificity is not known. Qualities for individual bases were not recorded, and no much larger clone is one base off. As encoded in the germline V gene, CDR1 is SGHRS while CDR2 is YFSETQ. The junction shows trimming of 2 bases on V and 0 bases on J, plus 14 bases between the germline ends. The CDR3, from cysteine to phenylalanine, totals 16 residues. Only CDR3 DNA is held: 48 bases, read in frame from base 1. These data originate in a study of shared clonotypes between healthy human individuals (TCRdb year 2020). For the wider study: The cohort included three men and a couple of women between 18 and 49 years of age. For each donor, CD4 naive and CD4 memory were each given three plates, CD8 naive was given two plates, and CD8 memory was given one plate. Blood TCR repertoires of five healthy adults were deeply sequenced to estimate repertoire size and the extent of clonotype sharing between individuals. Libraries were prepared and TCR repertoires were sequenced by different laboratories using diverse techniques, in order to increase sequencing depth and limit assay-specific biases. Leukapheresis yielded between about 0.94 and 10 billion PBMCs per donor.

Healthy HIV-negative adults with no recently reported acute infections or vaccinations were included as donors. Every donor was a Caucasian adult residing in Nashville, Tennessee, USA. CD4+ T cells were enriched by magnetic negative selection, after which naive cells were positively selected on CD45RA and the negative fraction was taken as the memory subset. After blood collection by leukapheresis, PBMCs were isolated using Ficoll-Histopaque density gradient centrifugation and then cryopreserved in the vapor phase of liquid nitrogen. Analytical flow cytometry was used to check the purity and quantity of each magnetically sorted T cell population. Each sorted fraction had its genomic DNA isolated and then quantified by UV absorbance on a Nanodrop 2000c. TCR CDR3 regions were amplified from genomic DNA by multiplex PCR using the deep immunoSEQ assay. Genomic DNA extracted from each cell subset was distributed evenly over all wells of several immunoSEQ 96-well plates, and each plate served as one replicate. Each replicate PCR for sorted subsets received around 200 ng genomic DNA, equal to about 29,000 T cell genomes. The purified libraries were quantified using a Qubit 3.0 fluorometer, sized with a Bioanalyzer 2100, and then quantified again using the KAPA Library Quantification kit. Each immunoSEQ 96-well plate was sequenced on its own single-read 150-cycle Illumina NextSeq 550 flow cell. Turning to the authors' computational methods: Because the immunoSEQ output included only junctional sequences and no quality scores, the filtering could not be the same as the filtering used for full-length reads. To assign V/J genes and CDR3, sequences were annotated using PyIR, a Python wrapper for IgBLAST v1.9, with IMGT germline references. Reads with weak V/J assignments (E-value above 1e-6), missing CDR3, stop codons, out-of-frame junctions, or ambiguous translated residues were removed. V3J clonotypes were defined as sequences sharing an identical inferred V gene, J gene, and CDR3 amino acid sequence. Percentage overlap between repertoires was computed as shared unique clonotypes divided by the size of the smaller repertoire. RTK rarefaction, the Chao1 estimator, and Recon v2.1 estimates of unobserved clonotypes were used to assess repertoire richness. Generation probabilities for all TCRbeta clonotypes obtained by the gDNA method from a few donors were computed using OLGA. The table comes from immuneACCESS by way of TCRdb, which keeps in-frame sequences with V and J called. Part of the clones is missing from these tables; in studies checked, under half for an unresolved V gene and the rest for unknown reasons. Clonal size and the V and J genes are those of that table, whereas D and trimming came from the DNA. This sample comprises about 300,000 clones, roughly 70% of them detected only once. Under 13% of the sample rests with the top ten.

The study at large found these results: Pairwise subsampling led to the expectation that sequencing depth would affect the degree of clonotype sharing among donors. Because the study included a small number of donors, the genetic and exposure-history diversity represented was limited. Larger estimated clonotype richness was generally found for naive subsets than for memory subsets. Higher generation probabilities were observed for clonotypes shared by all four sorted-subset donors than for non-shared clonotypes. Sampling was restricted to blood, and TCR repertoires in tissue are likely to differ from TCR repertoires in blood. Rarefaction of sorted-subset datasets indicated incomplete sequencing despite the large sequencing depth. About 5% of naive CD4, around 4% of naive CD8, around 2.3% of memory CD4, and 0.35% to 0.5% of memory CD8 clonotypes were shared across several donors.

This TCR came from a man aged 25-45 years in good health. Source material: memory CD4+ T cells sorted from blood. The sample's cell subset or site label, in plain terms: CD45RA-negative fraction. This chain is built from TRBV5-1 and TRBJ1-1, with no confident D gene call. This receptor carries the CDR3 CASSLNLGAMNTEAFF. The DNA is TGCGCCAGCAGCTTAAACCTGGGCGCTATGAACACTGAAGCTTTCTTT. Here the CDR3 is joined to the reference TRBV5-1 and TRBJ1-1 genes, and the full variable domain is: KAGVTQTPRYLIKTRGQQVTLSCSPISGHRSVSWYQQTPGQGLQFLFEYFSETQRNKGNFPGRFSGRQFSNSRSEMNVSTLELGDSALYLCASSLNLGAMNTEAFFGQGTRLTVV.